The present T cell receptor beta chain was sequenced within a study of Ad26.COV2.S vaccination and SARS-CoV-2 variants. Overall study: Vaccine-arm donor from the placebo-controlled COV1001 Ad26.COV2.S trial.

This clone showed up just once. Antigen: not known. The treatment is: around 19 received Ad26.COV2.S at low or high dose, single or two shots; about 5 received placebo; per-sample allocation not given. The study sampled participants on day 63 after the first vaccine or placebo injection. Expression of Wuhan-strain SARS-CoV-2 spike came from the Ad26 vector that formed the vaccine. Findings and caveats of the study: Measures of TCR breadth and depth may have fallen short of total T cell responses. Among vaccine recipients, spike-specific TCR breadth exceeded that of placebo recipients.

From germline, CDR1 is SGHDT and CDR2 YYEEEE. Between the trimmed V and J ends, which lost 5 bases and 7 bases, there was a span of 15 bases. This CDR3 contains 13 residues. Using immunoSEQ multiplex PCR, the repertoire was profiled, and TCRdb retains in-frame clones only, with some absent. The sample lists a few hundred thousand clones; about four fifths were seen once. This TCR came from a person between 18 and 60 years old who received the Ad26.COV2.S COVID-19 vaccine or a placebo. The gene calls are TRBV5-6 and TRBJ1-1; D is unclear. The sample in question was peripheral blood, obtained in a trial of Ad26.COV2.S vaccine versus placebo. CDR3 sequence (DNA): TGTGCCAGCAGAAACTTTGGCGCTATTGAAGCTTTCTTT. It translates to CASRNFGAIEAFF.